These T cell receptor beta chains were read from a single sample in a study of spatial heterogeneity in lung cancer. TCRdb re-derived calls from the 5' RACE reads in MiXCR, one entry per CDR3 protein. This table has around 110,000 distinct CDR3 sequences, 10% to 15% appearing once. Sequenced material: PBMCs, taken at follow-up. Every receptor here comes from a male donor with early-stage non-small cell lung cancer. Each CDR3 is given with its conserved first and last residue. The D gene is left open where the match is weak. Where a row states a size, it is once, few, many or the class of an expanded clone; other rows omit it.

CDR3 DNA: TGTGCCTGGAGTTACTTCGGACAGGGGTCGTATGGCTACACCTTC
CDR3 protein: CAWSYFGQGSYGYTF
V gene: TRBV30
clone size: few
D gene: TRBD1
J gene: TRBJ1-2

CDR3 DNA: TGTGCCAGCAGTAGACAGCCTGGAAACACCATATATTTT
CDR3 protein: CASSRQPGNTIYF
V gene: TRBV6-5
clone size: .
D gene: .
J gene: TRBJ1-3

CDR3 DNA: TGTGCCAGCAGTTTATCGAGACAGAACAATGAGCAGTTCTTC
CDR3 protein: CASSLSRQNNEQFF
V gene: TRBV27
clone size: many
D gene: .
J gene: TRBJ2-1

CDR3 DNA: TGCGCCAGCAGCCAAGAGGGGGGCGCAACCCTCCACTTT
CDR3 protein: CASSQEGGATLHF
V gene: TRBV4-3
clone size: many
D gene: .
J gene: TRBJ1-6

CDR3 DNA: TGTGCCAGCAGTCGCTCGTATTTGAGAATAGGACAGGGAGCGAACCACGAGCAGTACTTC
CDR3 protein: CASSRSYLRIGQGANHEQYF
V gene: TRBV28
clone size: .
D gene: TRBD1
J gene: TRBJ2-7

CDR3 DNA: TGTGCCAGCAGCGCAGGGACAGGACCTAGCAATCAGCCCCAGCATTTT
CDR3 protein: CASSAGTGPSNQPQHF
V gene: TRBV5-6
clone size: many
D gene: TRBD1
J gene: TRBJ1-5

CDR3 DNA: TGCAGCGTTGAATCATTCAGGCCGAACACTGAAGCTTTCTTT
CDR3 protein: CSVESFRPNTEAFF
V gene: TRBV29-1
clone size: many
D gene: .
J gene: TRBJ1-1

CDR3 DNA: TGTGCCAGCATCACTACTGGAGGCACAGATACGCAGTATTTT
CDR3 protein: CASITTGGTDTQYF
V gene: TRBV12-3/TRBV12-4
clone size: .
D gene: .
J gene: TRBJ2-3

CDR3 DNA: TGTGCCAGCGGACGGCAGGGCGGCACAGATACGCAGTATTTT
CDR3 protein: CASGRQGGTDTQYF
V gene: TRBV7-9
clone size: few
D gene: .
J gene: TRBJ2-3

CDR3 DNA: TGTGCCAGCAGCCCACGGGTTCCCCACGAGCAGTACTTC
CDR3 protein: CASSPRVPHEQYF
V gene: TRBV27
clone size: few
D gene: .
J gene: TRBJ2-7

CDR3 DNA: TGTGCCAGCACCCTAAGGAGGGGGAAAGACTATGGCTACACCTTC
CDR3 protein: CASTLRRGKDYGYTF
V gene: TRBV7-9
clone size: .
D gene: .
J gene: TRBJ1-2

CDR3 DNA: TGTGCCACCAGTGACCCCGGACTAGTAATGACAGATACGCAGTATTTT
CDR3 protein: CATSDPGLVMTDTQYF
V gene: TRBV24-1
clone size: many
D gene: TRBD2
J gene: TRBJ2-3

CDR3 DNA: TGTGCCAGTAGTCTTGGACAGGGTATTTCGCCCCAGCATTTT
CDR3 protein: CASSLGQGISPQHF
V gene: TRBV19
clone size: .
D gene: TRBD1
J gene: TRBJ1-5

CDR3 DNA: TGTGCCAGCAGCGTAGGGCAGGGAGGAGAGACCCAGTACTTC
CDR3 protein: CASSVGQGGETQYF
V gene: TRBV9
clone size: many
D gene: .
J gene: TRBJ2-5

CDR3 DNA: TGTGCCAGCAGTCAAAGAGGGATTGACTATGGCTACACCTTC
CDR3 protein: CASSQRGIDYGYTF
V gene: TRBV6-2/TRBV6-3
clone size: .
D gene: .
J gene: TRBJ1-2

CDR3 DNA: TGCGCCAGCAGCTTGGAGGCGGTAGAGACCCAGTACTTC
CDR3 protein: CASSLEAVETQYF
V gene: TRBV5-1
clone size: .
D gene: .
J gene: TRBJ2-5

CDR3 DNA: TGTGCCATCAGTGAGTCTTTGGGGGCTTCGTATGGCTACACCTTC
CDR3 protein: CAISESLGASYGYTF
V gene: TRBV10-3
clone size: .
D gene: .
J gene: TRBJ1-2

CDR3 DNA: TGCAGCGTTGTTGGGGGAGGAGAGTTCTTC
CDR3 protein: CSVVGGGEFF
V gene: TRBV29-1
clone size: once
D gene: .
J gene: TRBJ2-1

CDR3 DNA: TGCGCCAGCAGGCTCTCAGGGAACACCGGGGAGCTGTTTTTT
CDR3 protein: CASRLSGNTGELFF
V gene: TRBV5-1
clone size: .
D gene: .
J gene: TRBJ2-2